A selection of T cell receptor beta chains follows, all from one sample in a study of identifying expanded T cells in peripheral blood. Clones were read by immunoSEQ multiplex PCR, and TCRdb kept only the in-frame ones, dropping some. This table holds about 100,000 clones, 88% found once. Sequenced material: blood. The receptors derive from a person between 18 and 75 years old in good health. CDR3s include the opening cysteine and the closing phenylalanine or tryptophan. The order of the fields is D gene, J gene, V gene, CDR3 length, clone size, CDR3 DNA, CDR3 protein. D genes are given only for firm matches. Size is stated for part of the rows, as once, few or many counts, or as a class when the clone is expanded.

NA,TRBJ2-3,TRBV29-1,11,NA,TGCAGCGTTGGACTCACAGATACGCAGTATTTT,CSVGLTDTQYF
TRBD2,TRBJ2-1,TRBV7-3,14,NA,TGTGCCAGCAGCTCCTCTAGCGGGAGCGATGAGCAGTTCTTC,CASSSSSGSDEQFF
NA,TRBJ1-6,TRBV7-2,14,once,TGTGCCAGCAGCCGGGACGGTTATAATTCACCCCTCCACTTT,CASSRDGYNSPLHF
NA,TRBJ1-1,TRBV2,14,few,TGTGCCAGCAGTGTTCAAGGGCGCGACACTGAAGCTTTCTTT,CASSVQGRDTEAFF
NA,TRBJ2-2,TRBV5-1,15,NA,TGCGCCAGCAGCTTGGGAGATGCGAACACCGGGGAGCTGTTTTTT,CASSLGDANTGELFF
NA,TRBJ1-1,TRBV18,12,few,TGTGCCAGCTCACATCAGAACACTGAAGCTTTCTTT,CASSHQNTEAFF
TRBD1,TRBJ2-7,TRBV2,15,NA,TGTGCCAGCAGTGATAGGGACAGGGGTACCTACGAGCAGTACTTC,CASSDRDRGTYEQYF
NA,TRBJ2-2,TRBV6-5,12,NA,TGTGCCAGCCGCTTAGGGGAGGGGGAGCTGTTTTTT,CASRLGEGELFF
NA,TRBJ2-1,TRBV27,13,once,TGTGCCAGCAGTTTAGGCCGCCTCAATGAGCAGTTCTTC,CASSLGRLNEQFF
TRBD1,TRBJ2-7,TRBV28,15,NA,TGTGCCAGCAGTTTAGAGGGACAGGGGACGAGGGAGCAGTACTTC,CASSLEGQGTREQYF
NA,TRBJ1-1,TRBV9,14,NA,TGTGCCAGCAGCGCGGATGGGCGTCGGGGTGAAGCTTTCTTT,CASSADGRRGEAFF
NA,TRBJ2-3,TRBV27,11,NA,TGTGCCAGCAGCGTGGGAGATACGCAGTATTTT,CASSVGDTQYF
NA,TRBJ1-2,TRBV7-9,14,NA,TGTGCCAGCAGCTTAGTGGGAACTAACTATGGCTACACCTTC,CASSLVGTNYGYTF
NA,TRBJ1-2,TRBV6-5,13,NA,TGTGCCAGCAGATTGGACAGTATCCATGGCTACACCTTC,CASRLDSIHGYTF
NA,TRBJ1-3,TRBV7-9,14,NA,TGTGCCAGCAGGTCGGGAGGGATTGGAAACACCATATATTTT,CASRSGGIGNTIYF
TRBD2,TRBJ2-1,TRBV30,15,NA,TGTGCCTGGAGTTCCCTCGGACTAGTCGGCGATGAGCAGTTCTTC,CAWSSLGLVGDEQFF
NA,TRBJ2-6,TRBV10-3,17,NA,TGTGCCATCAGTGATTTGTTGGGAGTTGCTGGGGCCAACGTCCTGACTTTC,CAISDLLGVAGANVLTF
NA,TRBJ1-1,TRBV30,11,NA,TGTGCCTGGAGTAGAAACACTGAAGCTTTCTTT,CAWSRNTEAFF
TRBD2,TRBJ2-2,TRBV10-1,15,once,TGCGCCAGCAGTGAACTAGCGGGGGACACCGGGGAGCTGTTTTTT,CASSELAGDTGELFF
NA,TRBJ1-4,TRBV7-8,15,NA,TGTGCCAGCAGGCGAGCCGGGGGGGCTGGGGAAAAACTGTTTTTT,CASRRAGGAGEKLFF
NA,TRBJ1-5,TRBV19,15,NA,TGTGCCAGTAGTATTCAGCCTCTTAGCAATCAGCCCCAGCATTTT,CASSIQPLSNQPQHF
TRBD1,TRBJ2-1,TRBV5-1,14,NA,TGCGCCAGCTCTAACCGAACAGGGGTTAATGAGCAGTTCTTC,CASSNRTGVNEQFF
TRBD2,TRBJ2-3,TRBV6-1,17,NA,TGTGCCAGCAGTGAAATTGGCGGGGGGGCCAATAAAGATACGCAGTATTTT,CASSEIGGGANKDTQYF
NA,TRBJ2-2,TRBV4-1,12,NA,TGCGCCAGCAGCCAAATAAACGGGGAGCTGTTTTTT,CASSQINGELFF
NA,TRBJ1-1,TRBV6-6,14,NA,TGTGCCAGCAGGGGCGCGGCGTCGAACACTGAAGCTTTCTTT,CASRGAASNTEAFF
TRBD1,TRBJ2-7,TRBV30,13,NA,TGTGCCTGGAGTGAAGGGACAGGGGACGAGCAGTACTTC,CAWSEGTGDEQYF
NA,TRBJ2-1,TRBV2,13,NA,TGTGCCAGCAGCTATCTGGACCGGGGTGAGCAGTTCTTC,CASSYLDRGEQFF
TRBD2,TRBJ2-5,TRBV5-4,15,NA,TGTGCCAGCAGCACTCAAGCGGGAGTAGGGGAGACCCAGTACTTC,CASSTQAGVGETQYF
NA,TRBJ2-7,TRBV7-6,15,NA,TGTGCCAGCAGCTTAGAAGGGACTGGAGCCTACGAGCAGTACTTC,CASSLEGTGAYEQYF
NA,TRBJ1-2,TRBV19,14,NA,TGTGCCAGTAGTATTCCTCAGGGAACCTATGGCTACACCTTC,CASSIPQGTYGYTF
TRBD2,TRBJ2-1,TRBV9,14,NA,TGTGCCAGCAGCGCCCGGGACTACGGAAATGAGCAGTTCTTC,CASSARDYGNEQFF
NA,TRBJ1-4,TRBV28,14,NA,TGTGCCAGCAGTTTAGCCGCAGGGTTGGAAAAACTGTTTTTT,CASSLAAGLEKLFF
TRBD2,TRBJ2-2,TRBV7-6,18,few,TGTGCCAGCAGCCCCCTCTCGACTAGCGGGGGCTTCACCGGGGAGCTGTTTTTT,CASSPLSTSGGFTGELFF
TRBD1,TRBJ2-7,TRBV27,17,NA,TGTGCCAGCAGTCACCGGGGCAGGGGGCTCCCCGCCTACGAGCAGTACTTC,CASSHRGRGLPAYEQYF
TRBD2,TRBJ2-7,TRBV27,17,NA,TGTGCCAGCAGTTTGGCAAGCGGGGGGATGAAGTCCCAGGAGCAGTACTTC,CASSLASGGMKSQEQYF
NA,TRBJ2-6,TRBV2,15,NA,TGTGCCAGCAGGGAAGTAAGATCTGGGGCCAACGTCCTGACTTTC,CASREVRSGANVLTF
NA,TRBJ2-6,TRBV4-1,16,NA,TGCGCCAGCAGCCAGACGGGGTTCTCTGGGGCCAACGTCCTGACTTTC,CASSQTGFSGANVLTF
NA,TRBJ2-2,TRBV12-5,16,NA,TGTGCTAGTGGCAAGGAGCAGGGGCCATTCCCCGGGGAGCTGTTTTTT,CASGKEQGPFPGELFF
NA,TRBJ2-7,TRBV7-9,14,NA,TGTGCCAGCAGCTTAGGAACAGGCAGCTACGAGCAGTACTTC,CASSLGTGSYEQYF
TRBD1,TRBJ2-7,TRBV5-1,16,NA,TGCGCCAGCAGCTCGGGCCTCTGGGACAGGGGCTACGAGCAGTACTTC,CASSSGLWDRGYEQYF
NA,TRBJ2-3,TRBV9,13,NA,TGTGCCAGCAGCGTAGAATTCGCAGATACGCAGTATTTT,CASSVEFADTQYF
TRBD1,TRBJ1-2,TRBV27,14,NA,TGTGCCAGCAGCGAAGAGGACAGGGACGGGGGCTACACCTTC,CASSEEDRDGGYTF
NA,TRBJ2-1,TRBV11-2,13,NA,TGTGCCAGCAGCTTTGGAGGCTCCAATGAGCAGTTCTTC,CASSFGGSNEQFF